These T cell receptor beta chains were read from a single sample in a study of blood T cells in healthy people across ages. Via MiXCR, TCRdb re-called the 5' RACE reads, giving one row per CDR3 protein. The repertoire holds around 1,900,000 distinct CDR3 sequences, approximately 40% seen once, with about 21% in the top ten. The sequenced material came from blood. The source is a human donor in good health. Each CDR3 is given with its conserved first and last residue. Each record gives: D gene, V gene, J gene, clone size, CDR3 DNA, CDR3 protein. The D gene is left open where the match is weak. Clone size, where shown, is once, few, many, or a class for clones that have expanded.

TRBD2	TRBV20-1	TRBJ2-1	.	TGCAGTGCGCCTGAGGGCGCTAGCGGGCATGAGCAGTTCTTC	CSAPEGASGHEQFF
TRBD1	TRBV29-1	TRBJ2-2	.	TGCAGCGCTGAAGAGGTGCAGGGGGCGAACACCGGGGAGCTGTTTTTT	CSAEEVQGANTGELFF
TRBD1	TRBV12-3/TRBV12-4	TRBJ2-3	.	TGTGCCAGCAGTTTACACGGGACAGGGGGCACAGATACGCAGTATTTT	CASSLHGTGGTDTQYF
.	TRBV27	TRBJ2-5	.	TGTGCCAGCGGTCGGGGGCCAGAGACCCAGTACTTC	CASGRGPETQYF
.	TRBV29-1	TRBJ2-1	many	TGCAGCGTTGTAGCAGTTCATCGGGAGCAGTTCTTC	CSVVAVHREQFF
.	TRBV4-3	TRBJ2-3	.	TGCGCCAGCAGCCAAGAAATGGACTATAGCACAGATACGCGGTATTTT	CASSQEMDYSTDTRYF
.	TRBV2	TRBJ1-5	few	TGTGCCAGCAGTGACGGGGGTTCGGGACACAAGAATCAGCCCCAGCATTTT	CASSDGGSGHKNQPQHF
TRBD1	TRBV20-1	TRBJ1-2	few	TGCAGTGCTAGAGATCGTACAGGGGTCACGGGCTATGGCTACACCTTC	CSARDRTGVTGYGYTF
TRBD1	TRBV3-1	TRBJ1-1	.	TGTGCCAGCAGCCACTGGGACAGGAACACTGAAGTTTTCTTT	CASSHWDRNTEVFF
TRBD1	TRBV29-1	TRBJ1-5	many	TGCAGCGTAGGACAGGGGGTAGGCCAGCCCCAGCATTTT	CSVGQGVGQPQHF
.	TRBV6-1	TRBJ1-2	.	TGTGCCAGCAGTGAAGCATTAGTGGACACGACCTATGGCTTCACCTTC	CASSEALVDTTYGFTF
TRBD1	TRBV15	TRBJ2-7	few	TGTGCCACCAGCAGAGATTTGGGGACAGACTACGAGCAGTACTTC	CATSRDLGTDYEQYF
.	TRBV9	TRBJ1-5	few	TGTGCCAGCAGCGTCGGGGGTTCGACGGGCAATCAGCCCCAGCATTTT	CASSVGGSTGNQPQHF
.	TRBV9	TRBJ2-7	.	TGTGCCAGCGGCGTAGGAGATATGACGACTTACGAGCAGTACTTC	CASGVGDMTTYEQYF
.	TRBV5-5	TRBJ2-1	.	TGTGCCAGCAGCTTGCTTGCTTCTGGGGGGGCTACCGATGAGCAGTTCTTC	CASSLLASGGATDEQFF
TRBD1	TRBV7-9	TRBJ1-1	.	TGTGCCAGCAGCTCCGGGCAGGGGGCAAGCACTGAAGCTTTCTTT	CASSSGQGASTEAFF
.	TRBV25-1	TRBJ1-4	few	TGTGCCAGCAGCCCCGGGACGGTACTGTTTTTT	CASSPGTVLFF
.	TRBV28	TRBJ2-7	.	TGTGCCAGCAGTCTACCGACAGGAAAGTATTACGAGCAGTACTTC	CASSLPTGKYYEQYF
.	TRBV9	TRBJ2-1	few	TGTGCCAGCAGCGTAGGACCGGACAGCCACAATGAGCAGTTCTTC	CASSVGPDSHNEQFF
.	TRBV6-1	TRBJ1-1	.	TGTGCCAGCAGTGAAGACTTAAGGGTTATTGAGAGGAACACTGAAGCTTTCTTT	CASSEDLRVIERNTEAFF
.	TRBV5-5	TRBJ1-4	few	TGTGCCAGCAGCTTTGGGGGGGATAATGAAAAACTGTTTTTT	CASSFGGDNEKLFF
.	TRBV5-5	TRBJ2-3	.	TGTGCCAGCAGCTGGAGGGGACTTTCCACAGATACGCAGTATTTT	CASSWRGLSTDTQYF
.	TRBV6-5	TRBJ2-3	.	TGTGCCAGCAGATTATCTGCAGGGATGGTGACAGATACGCAGTATTTT	CASRLSAGMVTDTQYF
.	TRBV9	TRBJ2-7	few	TGTGCCAGCAGCGTCGGAGGGGACACTTACCACGAGCAGTACTTC	CASSVGGDTYHEQYF
.	TRBV6-2/TRBV6-3	TRBJ1-2	few	TGTGCCAGCAGTTACATCCTGCTATATGGCTACACCTTC	CASSYILLYGYTF
.	TRBV27	TRBJ2-1	.	TGTGCCAGCAGTTCGACTACAGGGTTGGGGTACAATGAGCAGTTCTTC	CASSSTTGLGYNEQFF
.	TRBV5-6	TRBJ2-1	once	TGTGCCAGCAGCTCGGGTGTAGGGGAATTCTTTTACAATGAGCAGTTCTTC	CASSSGVGEFFYNEQFF
TRBD1	TRBV28	TRBJ1-2	few	TGTGCCAGCAGTTTAATAGGACAGGGAGACGGCTACACCTTC	CASSLIGQGDGYTF
.	TRBV10-3	TRBJ1-1	.	TGTGCCATCAGTGATCTGGGGAGTAGCACTGAAGCTTTCTTT	CAISDLGSSTEAFF
TRBD1	TRBV6-5	TRBJ1-2	.	TGTGCCAGCAGGGGAAGTTTGGGGGGACAGGGTCGTGGCTACACCTTC	CASRGSLGGQGRGYTF
.	TRBV6-6	TRBJ2-7	many	TGTGCCAGCAGTGTCAAAGCCCCCTACGAGCAGTACTTC	CASSVKAPYEQYF
.	TRBV29-1	TRBJ2-1	few	TGCAGCGTCCGGTCCTTTATAAGCTCCTACAATGAGCAGTTCTTC	CSVRSFISSYNEQFF
TRBD1	TRBV7-3	TRBJ1-2	few	TGTGCCAGCAGCACGGGGGCCAGGGGGGTTTATGGCTACACCTTC	CASSTGARGVYGYTF
.	TRBV27	TRBJ1-5	few	TGTGCCAGTGGACTGATAATCAATCAGCCCCAGCATTTT	CASGLIINQPQHF
.	TRBV20-1	TRBJ2-7	.	TGCAGTGCTCACTCAGGGTTCTCCTACGAGCAGTACTTC	CSAHSGFSYEQYF
.	TRBV5-1	TRBJ2-3	.	TGCGCCAGCAGCTTGCTGGCGGACCTTGGCACAGATACGCAGTATTTT	CASSLLADLGTDTQYF
.	TRBV12-3/TRBV12-4	TRBJ1-5	few	TGTGCCAGCAGTTTTTCAAGGGGTGGCAATCAGCCCCAGCATTTT	CASSFSRGGNQPQHF
.	TRBV10-3	TRBJ1-6	once	TGTGCCATCAGCCCCGGGACGGGGAGTTTGAATTCACCCCTCCACTTT	CAISPGTGSLNSPLHF
.	TRBV6-6	TRBJ2-3	many	TGTGCCAGCAGTACCCGGGACAGGGGAGCGGGGGGAACTACGCAGTATTTT	CASSTRDRGAGGTTQYF
TRBD1	TRBV7-6	TRBJ2-7	.	TGTGCCAGCAGCTTACGTTTGAGGGGGCCTACCTACGAGCAGTACTTC	CASSLRLRGPTYEQYF
TRBD2	TRBV28	TRBJ2-7	few	TGTGCCAGCACCCTGGCGGGGGTGGCCTACGAGCAGTACTTC	CASTLAGVAYEQYF
.	TRBV2	TRBJ2-3	.	TGTACCAGCAGAAGGGAATCGGGAGCAGATACGCAGTATTTT	CTSRRESGADTQYF
.	TRBV9	TRBJ1-1	.	TGTGCCAGCAGCGTAGATGTAGGGATGAACACTGAAGCTTTCTTT	CASSVDVGMNTEAFF
.	TRBV9	TRBJ1-2	.	TGTGCCAGCAGCGTGACTGGAACAGGGTTTGGAGCTAACTATGGCTACACCTTC	CASSVTGTGFGANYGYTF
TRBD2	TRBV7-2	TRBJ2-2	.	TGTGCCAGCAGCTCCCCGTGGGAGCGGGGGGCTGGCACCGGGGAGCTGTTTTTT	CASSSPWERGAGTGELFF
.	TRBV20-1	TRBJ2-3	few	TGCAGTGCTAGTAAGGCTCACCGGGGAGATACGCAGTATTTT	CSASKAHRGDTQYF
TRBD1	TRBV5-6	TRBJ1-1	few	TGTGCCAGCAGCAGGTGGACAGGAAACACTGAAGCTTTCTTT	CASSRWTGNTEAFF
.	TRBV28	TRBJ2-6	few	TGTGCCAGCAGTCCCAGACAGATCTCTGGGGCCAACGTCCTGACTTTC	CASSPRQISGANVLTF
.	TRBV4-2	TRBJ1-6	.	TGTGCCAGCAGCCAAGATCCAAGCTCCTATAATTCACCCCTCCACTTT	CASSQDPSSYNSPLHF